The present T cell receptor (beta chain) was sequenced within a study of T cells in Graves' hyperthyroidism and ophthalmopathy. General study results and limits: Ophthalmopathy was identified by the model a median roughly 6.5 months ahead of onset. Most thyroid clonotypes expanded above 0.001 were also detected in blood.

Germline CDR1 and CDR2: SGHTA and FQGTGA. Trimming took off 5 bases at V and 2 bases at J, with 13 bases between the two ends. The CDR3 spans 14 residues. This clonotype appeared many times. Its cognate antigen is unknown. RNA transcripts yielded amplified TCR beta CDR3 regions. The TCR CDR3 first-round RT-PCR relied on the HTBI primer set. TCRdb passed the multiplex PCR reads through MiXCR, listing each CDR3 protein once. Altogether 540,000 or so distinct CDR3 sequences are present, around 16% being singletons, with the ten largest covering 7.3%. Sequenced material: blood. This TCR derives from a woman aged 30 to 39 with Graves' hyperthyroidism. The genes are TRBV7-3 and TRBJ2-7, with a possible D match to TRBD2 (6 bases). The CDR3 is CASSLSGDTYEQYF. In DNA, the CDR3 is TGTGCCAGCAGCCTTAGCGGCGACACCTACGAGCAGTACTTC.